Listed here are 4 T cell receptor beta chains from one sample, sequenced in a study of cytomegalovirus exposure and HLA in healthy donors. Vbeta (60) and Jbeta (13) primers were used in the PCR. Profiled with immunoSEQ multiplex PCR; TCRdb holds only in-frame clones, not every one. Here the sample spans fewer than 200,000 clones, around 68% being singletons. Sequencing was carried out using PBMCs. The receptors come from a middle-aged woman in good health and CMV-seropositive.

The V call is TRBV2, the J call TRBJ2-1; 9 bases fit TRBD1. Germline V gene data show CDR1 as SNHLY and CDR2 as FYNNEI. The CDR3 runs to 15 residues. The V gene end was trimmed by 4 bases and the J gene end by 5 bases; junction bases not matched to a gene: 6. The CDR3 coding sequence is TGTGCCAGCAGTGGTACAGGGGGCAGGAACAATGAGCAGTTCTTC. Encoded protein: CASSGTGGRNNEQFF.

The chain couples TRBV6-1 to TRBJ2-5; TRBD2 agrees at 8 bases. The CDR3 has 16 residues. The junction had 7 bases not matched to a gene; V was cut back by 3 bases and J by 1 base. Germline lookup yields CDR1 MNHNS and CDR2 SASEGT. Here the CDR3 reads CASSDPGGGLQETQYF. DNA of the CDR3: TGTGCCAGCAGTGACCCCGGCGGGGGGCTCCAAGAGACCCAGTACTTC.

This clone appeared a few times. The V call is TRBV5-1, the J call TRBJ1-1, with TRBD1 as a possible D gene (6 bases). CDR3 length: 15 residues. Deletions cut 5 bases from V and 7 bases from J, with 21 bases between. Germline V lookup: CDR1 SGHRS, CDR2 YFSETQ. The CDR3 DNA reads TGCGCCAGCAGAAAGCAACAGGGTTTGGGGGATGAAGCTTTCTTT. Encoded protein: CASRKQQGLGDEAFF.

This chain's CDR3 is CASPQAHGLTGQETQYF. DNA for the CDR3: TGTGCCAGTCCCCAGGCCCATGGCTTGACAGGACAAGAGACCCAGTACTTC. The rearrangement joins TRBV19 to TRBJ2-5; D might be TRBD1 (6 bases). The germline V gene encodes CDR1 LNHDA and CDR2 SQIVND (reference sequence). V was pared by 8 bases and J by 2 bases, with 24 bases between. CDR3 length: 17 residues.